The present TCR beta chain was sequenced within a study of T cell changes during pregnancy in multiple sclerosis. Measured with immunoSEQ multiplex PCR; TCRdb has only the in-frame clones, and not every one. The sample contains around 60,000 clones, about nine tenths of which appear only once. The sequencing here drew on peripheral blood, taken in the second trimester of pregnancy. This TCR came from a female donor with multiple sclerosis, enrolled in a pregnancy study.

CDR3 in DNA: TGTGCCAGCAGCGTCGGAGGGGACTATGGCTACACCTTC. It encodes CASSVGGDYGYTF. The rearrangement links TRBV7-9 to TRBJ1-2, with D possibly being TRBD1 (5 bases). The CDR3 is 13 amino acids. V was pared by 5 bases and J by 3 bases, with 10 bases between. The germline gives CDR1 SEHNR, CDR2 FQNEAQ (reference sequence).